One and the same sample provided the 27 T cell receptor beta chains below, sequenced in a study of identical twins. Using its own MiXCR run on the 5' RACE reads, TCRdb lists one record per CDR3 protein. Here the sample spans roughly 710,000 distinct CDR3 sequences, less than 7% being singletons. Sequenced input: naive T cells sorted from blood. Source of these receptors: a man aged 18 to 30 in good health.

This sequence joins TRBV29-1 and TRBJ1-1; D is unclear. Trimming took off 7 bases at V and 1 base at J, with 13 bases between the two ends. The CDR3 totals 13 residues. The germline CDR1 and CDR2 sequences are SQVTM and ANQGSEA. The CDR3 region is CSGTRVSNTEAFF. As DNA, the CDR3 is TGCAGCGGAACCCGGGTGTCGAACACTGAAGCTTTCTTT.

This clonotype was observed at least ten times. The CDR3 protein is CASSLGGSLNTQYF. The CDR3 DNA sequence: TGTGCCAGCAGTTTGGGTGGGAGCTTAAATACGCAGTATTTT. The chain joins TRBV27 to TRBJ2-3; D is possibly TRBD2 (5 bases). Between the trimmed V and J ends, which lost 3 bases and 7 bases, there was a span of 14 bases. CDR1 is MNHEY, CDR2 SMNVEV, per germline (reference sequence). CDR3 length: 14 residues.

The chain couples TRBV5-1 to TRBJ2-1; TRBD1 is a possible D gene (6 bases). Germline CDR1 is SGHRS and CDR2 is YFSETQ. The CDR3 consists of 16 residues. V was trimmed by 4 bases and J by 0 bases, leaving 14 bases between them. The CDR3 DNA reads as TGCGCCAGCAGCAGGACAGTTCCCAGCTCCTACAATGAGCAGTTCTTC. It codes for CASSRTVPSSYNEQFF.

This clonotype has only a few counts. The V and J genes are TRBV5-1 and TRBJ2-1, with 9 bases matching TRBD2. CDR1 is SGHRS and CDR2 is YFSETQ in the germline V gene. The CDR3 extends over 14 amino acids. The V gene end was trimmed by 0 bases and the J gene end by 7 bases; junction bases not matched to a gene: 2. The CDR3 sequence is CASSLGSGGNEQFF. The CDR3, as DNA: TGCGCCAGCAGCTTGGGTAGCGGGGGAAATGAGCAGTTCTTC.

This clonotype came up a few times. This chain links TRBV12-3 or TRBV12-4 with TRBJ1-2; D may be TRBD1 (6 bases). V lost 3 bases and J 3 bases, leaving 17 bases between the germline ends. The CDR3 has 16 amino acids. The chain's CDR3 is CASSFNGGRGYYGYTF. The CDR3 DNA sequence: TGTGCCAGCAGTTTTAATGGGGGCAGGGGCTACTATGGCTACACCTTC.

Details on this clonotype: At one of its ends the junction is not consistent with the germline gene, which may arise from a read error. The chain is built from TRBV19 and TRBJ2-1; D uncertain. The germline V gene has CDR1 LNHDA and CDR2 SQIVND (reference sequence). CDR3 length: 11 amino acids. CDR3 nucleotides: TGTGCCAGTAGTACCGGAGACATCCGGTCCTTC. Translation gives CASSTGDIRSF.

This clonotype was found many times. The chain couples TRBV7-2 to TRBJ1-4; D is undetermined. Trimming pared 2 bases from V and 10 bases from J, leaving 14 bases between. Germline V gene lookup returns CDR1 SGHTA and CDR2 FQGNSA. The CDR3 is 14 residues long. CDR3 in DNA: TGTGCCAGCAGCTTACCGGGAGGAGCGGGAAAACTGTTTTTT. Its protein is CASSLPGGAGKLFF.

The V call is TRBV20-1, the J call TRBJ2-1; D gene unclear. Germline lookup yields CDR1 DFQATT and CDR2 SNEGSKA (reference sequence). The CDR3 extends over 15 amino acids. V was clipped by 3 bases and J by 0 bases, with 12 bases between them. CDR3 in amino acids: CSASSHADSYNEQFF. The CDR3 DNA sequence: TGCAGTGCTAGCTCCCACGCGGACTCCTACAATGAGCAGTTCTTC.

This clonotype came up many times. The V and J genes are TRBV20-1 and TRBJ1-5; TRBD1 aligns across 9 bases. Germline V gene data show CDR1 as DFQATT and CDR2 as SNEGSKA (reference sequence). The CDR3 runs 13 residues. The ends lost 4 bases at V and 5 bases at J; junction bases unmatched: 3. The CDR3: CSATGTGYQPQHF. As DNA, the CDR3 is TGCAGTGCTACCGGGACAGGGTATCAGCCCCAGCATTTT.

This clonotype occurred once. This may be a read error, as it is one base from a much larger clone. This sequence joins TRBV24-1 and TRBJ2-3; 11 bases match TRBD2. Germline loops: CDR1 KGHDR, CDR2 SFDVKD. CDR3 length equals 18 residues. The CDR3 nucleotides are TGTCCCACCAGTGATTCCGAGTGGCTAGCGGGAGGTAAAGATACGCAGTATTTT. This sequence encodes CPTSDSEWLAGGKDTQYF.

This rearrangement joins TRBV28 to TRBJ2-4; D tentatively fits TRBD1 or TRBD2 (6 bases each). Deletions cut 6 bases from V and 2 bases from J, with 20 bases between. The length of the CDR3 is 17 residues. The germline V gene has CDR1 MDHEN and CDR2 SYDVKM. The CDR3 DNA is TGTGCCAGCAGCTTCGGAGTCGGGGGCCCTTCCAAAAACATTCAGTACTTC. It yields the protein CASSFGVGGPSKNIQYF. Based on the CDR3 plus reference TRBV28 and TRBJ2-4, the full variable domain is DVKVTQSSRYLVKRTGEKVFLECVQDMDHENMFWYRQDPGLGLRLIYFSYDVKMKEKGDIPEGYSVSREKKERFSLILESASTNQTSMYLCASSFGVGGPSKNIQYFGAGTRLSVL.

A few counts support this clonotype. The gene calls are TRBV5-1 and TRBJ2-2; the D call may be TRBD1 or TRBD2 (7 bases each). This CDR3 comprises 19 residues. Germline values: CDR1 SGHRS, CDR2 YFSETQ. Trimming took off 3 bases at V and 3 bases at J, with 24 bases between the two ends. The CDR3 region is CASSSIIRQGGGYTGELFF. DNA of the CDR3: TGCGCCAGCAGCTCCATAATACGACAGGGAGGGGGCTACACCGGGGAGCTGTTTTTT. The whole variable domain, remainder taken from reference TRBV5-1 and TRBJ2-2, is KAGVTQTPRYLIKTRGQQVTLSCSPISGHRSVSWYQQTPGQGLQFLFEYFSETQRNKGNFPGRFSGRQFSNSRSEMNVSTLELGDSALYLCASSSIIRQGGGYTGELFFGEGSRLTVL.

This clonotype was seen many times. The V gene is TRBV7-9, the J gene TRBJ2-5; D unclear. The CDR3 runs 15 residues. V was clipped by 3 bases and J by 1 base, with 12 bases between them. CDR1 is SEHNR, CDR2 FQNEAQ, per germline (reference sequence). The CDR3 spells CASSFSEGAQETQYF. The CDR3, as DNA: TGTGCCAGCAGCTTTTCCGAAGGTGCCCAAGAGACCCAGTACTTC.

This clonotype was seen at least ten times. The junction departs from the called germline gene at one end, perhaps through a read error. The chain links TRBV5-6 to TRBJ1-1; no reliable D call. The CDR3 totals 14 residues. Germline assignment: CDR1 SGHDT and CDR2 YYEEEE. CDR3 in amino acids: CASSQTRVHTEAFF. The CDR3 coding sequence is TGTGCCAGCAGCCAAACCAGAGTTCACACTGAAGCCTTCTTT.

The rearrangement links TRBV30 to TRBJ2-1, with 10 bases that match TRBD1. This CDR3 contains 15 residues. V trimming: 8 bases; J trimming: 11 bases; junction bases outside the gene matches: 18. Germline lookup yields CDR1 GTSNPN and CDR2 SVGIG (reference sequence). The CDR3 protein is CAREGDRGPGTQQFF. CDR3 bases: TGTGCCCGGGAGGGGGACAGGGGTCCCGGGACTCAGCAGTTCTTC.

In this sample, this clonotype turned up many times. The V call is TRBV20-1, the J call TRBJ2-5; TRBD2 matches at 10 bases. Germline CDR1 is DFQATT and CDR2 is SNEGSKA (reference sequence). This CDR3 is built from 15 residues. Trimming took 0 bases from V and 2 from J; bases not matched to a gene: 3. In DNA form, the CDR3 reads TGCAGTGCTAGAGATTGGACTAGCGGTCAAGAGACCCAGTACTTC. This gives the protein CSARDWTSGQETQYF.

The table lists this clonotype with a few counts. This chain joins TRBV9 and TRBJ1-1, with unresolved D. The CDR3 spans 13 residues. The germline CDR1 and CDR2 sequences are SGDLS and YYNGEE. Between the trimmed V and J ends, which lost 1 base and 0 bases, there was a span of 4 bases. The CDR3 region has the DNA TGTGCCAGCAGCGTATCGGTGAACACTGAAGCTTTCTTT. Amino acid sequence: CASSVSVNTEAFF.

This clonotype was observed a few times. The V and J genes are TRBV20-1 and TRBJ1-2; 11 positions match TRBD1. Germline V gives CDR1 DFQATT, CDR2 SNEGSKA (reference sequence). CDR3 size: 15 residues. V was pared by 7 bases and J by 5 bases, with 12 bases of the junction left unmatched. The CDR3 DNA reads TGCAGTGAACTGGCCACCGGGACAGGGGGTTATGGCTACACCTTC. This translates into CSELATGTGGYGYTF.

This clonotype was found many times. The rearrangement uses TRBV12-3 or TRBV12-4 and TRBJ1-3; D unresolved. The germline V and J ends were trimmed by 3 bases and 4 bases, with 10 bases remaining between them. This CDR3 is built from 14 residues. CDR3 DNA sequence: TGTGCCAGCAGTTTTGAACCGGCGGGAAACACCATATATTTT. Its protein is CASSFEPAGNTIYF.

V is TRBV20-1 and J is TRBJ2-1, with unresolved D. V lost 7 bases, J lost 5 bases, and 12 bases lay in between. Germline V CDR1 and CDR2: DFQATT, SNEGSKA (reference sequence). This CDR3 has 12 residues. CDR3 sequence (DNA): TGCAGTGTTTTACTATCCAACAATGAGCAGTTCTTC. Protein: CSVLLSNNEQFF.

The table lists this clonotype with many counts. This chain connects TRBV5-1 to TRBJ1-2; maybe TRBD1 (6 bases). The CDR3 is 13 residues long. The germline gives CDR1 SGHRS, CDR2 YFSETQ. Between the trimmed V and J ends, which lost 1 base and 6 bases, there was a span of 10 bases. This chain's CDR3 is CASSLTDRNGYTF. In DNA, the CDR3 is TGCGCCAGCAGCTTGACCGACAGGAATGGCTACACCTTC.

This clonotype was seen many times. The CDR3 DNA follows: TGTGCCAGCAGGGACGGGACAAGGATGGATACGCAGTATTTT. Its translation: CASRDGTRMDTQYF. The chain has TRBV12-3 or TRBV12-4 and TRBJ2-3; D may be TRBD1 (6 bases). The CDR3 loop spans 14 amino acids. Trimming left V 6 bases short and J 6 bases short, with 16 bases between.

This clonotype appeared many times. V usage is TRBV15 and J usage is TRBJ2-3; 9 bases map to TRBD1. Germline CDR1 LNHNV, CDR2 YYDKDF (reference sequence). CDR3 length equals 13 residues. V lost 3 bases, J lost 7 bases, and 2 bases stayed unmatched. The CDR3 sequence is CATSRDRGHTQYF. In DNA, the CDR3 is TGTGCCACCAGCAGGGACAGGGGCCATACGCAGTATTTT.

The chain uses TRBV29-1 and TRBJ2-3; 9 nucleotides agree with TRBD2. Germline CDR1 SQVTM, CDR2 ANQGSEA. Trimming at V came to 4 bases and at J to 0 bases, leaving 5 bases not matched to a gene. The CDR3 has 15 amino acids. This CDR3 is CSVAGGRASTDTQYF. CDR3 sequence (DNA): TGCAGCGTTGCTGGCGGGAGGGCCAGCACAGATACGCAGTATTTT.

At least ten counts were recorded for this clonotype. The chain uses TRBV28 and TRBJ1-1; D remains unclear. The germline V gene encodes CDR1 MDHEN and CDR2 SYDVKM. The CDR3 is 12 amino acids. Trimming stripped 2 bases from V and 10 bases from J, with 11 bases between. CDR3 residues: CASSLEPGGAFF. The CDR3 coding sequence is TGTGCCAGCAGTTTAGAGCCCGGAGGAGCTTTCTTT.

This clonotype has at least ten counts. V and J are TRBV20-1 and TRBJ2-7; 7 bases are a match to TRBD1. Germline assignment: CDR1 DFQATT and CDR2 SNEGSKA (reference sequence). The CDR3 runs to 13 residues. V shed 5 bases, J shed 2 bases, and the junction held 6 bases outside the gene matches. The CDR3 is CSAQSTGTYEQYV. CDR3 DNA sequence: TGCAGTGCTCAGTCGACAGGGACCTACGAGCAGTACGTC.

This clonotype was counted ten times or more. The CDR3 loop reads CASSLADPPHTQYF. The CDR3 nucleotides read TGTGCCAGCAGTTTGGCGGACCCTCCCCATACGCAGTATTTT. The chain uses TRBV12-3 or TRBV12-4 and TRBJ2-3, with no clear D. CDR3 size: 14 residues. V was pared by 3 bases and J by 7 bases, with 14 bases between.